The next 26 T cell receptor beta chains were all read from a single sample in a study of cytomegalovirus exposure and HLA in healthy donors. The PCR used 60 Vbeta and 13 Jbeta primers. The method was immunoSEQ multiplex PCR; TCRdb's version includes in-frame clones alone and lacks a portion of them. The sample shows around 90,000 clones, around 67% of them seen only once. Source material: PBMCs. The receptors derive from a human donor in good health.

The chain carries TRBV4-3 and TRBJ1-2, with D tentatively TRBD1 (6 bases). Per the germline V gene, CDR1 is LGHNA and CDR2 is YSLEER. V lost 4 bases to trimming and J lost 0 bases, with 9 bases between them. The CDR3 runs 14 residues. Here the CDR3 reads CASSPGHPNYGYTF. CDR3 in DNA: TGCGCCAGCAGCCCGGGACATCCTAACTATGGCTACACCTTC.

The rearrangement joins TRBV25-1 to TRBJ2-3; maybe TRBD2 (7 bases). V lost 4 bases and J 9 bases, leaving 29 bases between the germline ends. The germline CDR1 and CDR2 sequences are MGHDK and SYGVNS. The CDR3 consists of 18 residues. The CDR3 region has the DNA TGTGCCAGCAGTGCCCAGGTAGGAAGAGGCAGGGGAGGGTGCACGCAGTATTTT. Its protein is CASSAQVGRGRGGCTQYF.

The chain is built from TRBV6-5 and TRBJ1-3, with D possibly TRBD1 on 5 matching bases. This CDR3 spans 13 amino acids. Between the trimmed V and J ends, which lost 2 bases and 7 bases, there was a span of 9 bases. Germline loops: CDR1 MNHEY, CDR2 SVGAGI. CDR3 protein: CASSYRQGNTIYF. The CDR3 DNA reads as TGTGCCAGCAGTTACCGTCAGGGCAACACCATATATTTT.

This clone turned up a few times. The chain combines TRBV7-2 with TRBJ1-5, with D possibly being TRBD1 (5 bases). V lost 3 bases, J lost 7 bases, and 13 bases lay in between. CDR1 is SGHTA, CDR2 FQGNSA, per germline. This CDR3 is 14 amino acids long. The CDR3 sequence is CASSFREGRQPQHF. The CDR3 coding sequence is TGTGCCAGCAGCTTCCGGGAGGGGAGGCAGCCCCAGCATTTT. Full variable domain (outside the CDR3, taken from reference TRBV7-2 and TRBJ1-5): GAGVSQSPSNKVTEKGKDVELRCDPISGHTALYWYRQSLGQGLEFLIYFQGNSAPDKSGLPSDRFSAERTGGSVSTLTIQRTQQEDSAVYLCASSFREGRQPQHFGDGTRLSIL.

This clone turned up a few times. The chain uses TRBV5-1 and TRBJ1-6; D is ambiguous. Germline CDR1 reads SGHRS; CDR2 reads YFSETQ. V was clipped by 0 bases and J by 5 bases, with 9 bases between them. This CDR3 is 15 amino acids long. The CDR3 region is CASSLGRGNNSPLHF. CDR3 DNA sequence: TGCGCCAGCAGCTTGGGACGCGGTAATAATTCACCCCTCCACTTT. Drawing the rest from reference TRBV5-1 and TRBJ1-6, the complete variable domain is KAGVTQTPRYLIKTRGQQVTLSCSPISGHRSVSWYQQTPGQGLQFLFEYFSETQRNKGNFPGRFSGRQFSNSRSEMNVSTLELGDSALYLCASSLGRGNNSPLHFGNGTRLTVT.

The chain recombines TRBV5-1 with TRBJ2-7, with D hard to call. The CDR3 consists of 14 residues. CDR1 and CDR2 from the germline V gene are SGHRS and YFSETQ. V gave up 6 bases and J gave up 6 bases, with 19 bases separating them. CDR3 nucleotide sequence: TGCGCCAGCACCCATGGGTCAGGTTCCCTCGAGCAGTACTTC. Translating it yields CASTHGSGSLEQYF. The full variable domain, its missing parts supplied by reference TRBV5-1 and TRBJ2-7, is KAGVTQTPRYLIKTRGQQVTLSCSPISGHRSVSWYQQTPGQGLQFLFEYFSETQRNKGNFPGRFSGRQFSNSRSEMNVSTLELGDSALYLCASTHGSGSLEQYFGPGTRLTVT.

This chain connects TRBV6-6 to TRBJ1-5; the match to TRBD1 covers 9 bases. CDR1 MNHNY and CDR2 SVGAGI come from the germline V gene (reference sequence). Germline trimming cut 0 bases from V and 6 bases from J; bases unmatched to any gene: 6. CDR3 length equals 16 residues. CDR3 residues: CASSYSTQGAGQPQHF. In nucleotides, the CDR3 is TGTGCCAGCAGTTACTCGACACAGGGGGCCGGTCAGCCCCAGCATTTT.

The V gene is TRBV5-1, the J gene TRBJ2-3; the match to TRBD2 covers 10 bases. The V gene's germline CDR1 is SGHRS and CDR2 YFSETQ. The CDR3 runs 15 residues. The trim removed 2 bases at V and 5 bases at J, leaving 5 bases unmatched. In DNA form, the CDR3 reads TGCGCCAGCAGCTTTAGCGGGGGGCCGGGAGATACGCAGTATTTT. It specifies CASSFSGGPGDTQYF.

The V call is TRBV9, the J call TRBJ1-1; D remains ambiguous. There are 15 residues in the CDR3. Looked up from germline, CDR1 is SGDLS and CDR2 is YYNGEE. Trimming stripped 3 bases from V and 0 bases from J, with 12 bases between. In DNA, the CDR3 is TGTGCCAGCAGCGCCGAACAGAGCATGAACACTGAAGCTTTCTTT. Translated: CASSAEQSMNTEAFF.

The chain has TRBV5-4 and TRBJ2-5; D is possibly TRBD2 (5 bases). The ends were cut back, 4 bases at V and 3 bases at J, with 13 bases in the middle. Germline-derived CDR1 and CDR2 are SGHNT and YYREEE (reference sequence). The CDR3 covers 14 residues. The CDR3 DNA reads TGTGCCAGCAGCAGTGGCGGGTCCGAAGAGACCCAGTACTTC. Translated: CASSSGGSEETQYF. Looking up the rest from reference TRBV5-4 and TRBJ2-5 gives the full variable domain: ETGVTQSPTHLIKTRGQQVTLRCSSQSGHNTVSWYQQALGQGPQFIFQYYREEENGRGNFPPRFSGLQFPNYSSELNVNALELDDSALYLCASSSGGSEETQYFGPGTRLLVL.

V and J are TRBV4-1 and TRBJ2-7; possibly TRBD1 for D (6 bases). V was cut by 1 base and J by 1 base, with 14 bases left in between. Germline V gene sequence: CDR1 MGHRA, CDR2 YSYEKL. This CDR3 has 16 amino acids. The CDR3 sequence: CASSQVSGRGSYEQYF. CDR3 in DNA: TGCGCCAGCAGCCAAGTATCCGGCAGGGGATCCTACGAGCAGTACTTC.

V usage is TRBV5-6 and J usage is TRBJ1-2; D remains unclear. V shed 3 bases and J shed 4 bases, with 13 bases lying between them. The CDR3 spans 14 residues. Germline CDR1 is SGHDT and CDR2 is YYEEEE. Here the CDR3 reads CASSSDLESYGYTF. Written as DNA, the CDR3 is TGTGCCAGCAGCTCCGACTTGGAAAGCTATGGCTACACCTTC. The complete variable domain, with remaining parts taken from reference TRBV5-6 and TRBJ1-2, reads DAGVTQSPTHLIKTRGQQVTLRCSPKSGHDTVSWYQQALGQGPQFIFQYYEEEERQRGNFPDRFSGHQFPNYSSELNVNALLLGDSALYLCASSSDLESYGYTFGSGTRLTVV.

This clone was recorded only once. The chain has TRBV29-1 and TRBJ1-4, with 9 bases that match TRBD1. The length of the CDR3 is 19 residues. From germline, CDR1 is SQVTM and CDR2 ANQGSEA. V shed 1 base, J shed 7 bases, and the junction held 19 bases outside the gene matches. The CDR3 region is CSVEVSWGSGTGRGEKLFF. The CDR3 DNA is TGCAGCGTTGAAGTCTCTTGGGGCTCAGGGACAGGGAGAGGTGAAAAACTGTTTTTT. The variable domain in full, completed from reference TRBV29-1 and TRBJ1-4, reads SAVISQKPSRDICQRGTSLTIQCQVDSQVTMMFWYRQQPGQSLTLIATANQGSEATYESGFVIDKFPISRPNLTFSTLTVSNMSPEDSSIYLCSVEVSWGSGTGRGEKLFFGSGTQLSVL.

This clone was counted only a few times. The rearrangement links TRBV5-4 to TRBJ2-1, with a weak D call TRBD1 (8 bases). Germline V gene data show CDR1 as SGHNT and CDR2 as YYREEE (reference sequence). V gave up 4 bases and J gave up 5 bases, with 13 bases separating them. CDR3 length: 14 residues. Here the CDR3 reads CASSGRDRHNEQFF. In DNA, the CDR3 is TGTGCCAGCAGCGGGAGGGACAGGCACAATGAGCAGTTCTTC. Together with reference TRBV5-4 and TRBJ2-1, the CDR3 gives the full variable domain: ETGVTQSPTHLIKTRGQQVTLRCSSQSGHNTVSWYQQALGQGPQFIFQYYREEENGRGNFPPRFSGLQFPNYSSELNVNALELDDSALYLCASSGRDRHNEQFFGPGTRLTVL.

The chain combines TRBV13 with TRBJ2-5; no definite D call. V was shortened by 1 base and J by 2 bases, with 11 bases between the two germline ends. Germline V lookup: CDR1 PRHDT, CDR2 FYEKMQ (reference sequence). The CDR3 runs to 15 residues. This chain's CDR3 is CASSLVARNQETQYF. CDR3 nucleotides: TGTGCCAGCAGCTTAGTGGCTAGGAATCAAGAGACCCAGTACTTC.

This clone was seen more than once but under ten times. This chain connects TRBV7-2 to TRBJ2-7, with 9 bases lining up with TRBD2. Unmatched junction bases numbered 7, after V lost 1 base and J lost 6 bases. The germline V gene has CDR1 SGHTA and CDR2 FQGNSA. This CDR3 region has 15 residues. The CDR3 region is CASSLGGGGAREQYF. The CDR3, as DNA: TGTGCCAGCAGCTTAGGCGGCGGGGGGGCCCGCGAGCAGTACTTC.

The V gene is TRBV6-1, the J gene TRBJ1-5, with D perhaps matching TRBD1 (6 bases). V was shortened by 8 bases and J by 1 base, with 9 bases between the two germline ends. Germline V lookup: CDR1 MNHNS, CDR2 SASEGT. This CDR3 region has 13 residues. DNA of the CDR3: TGTGCCAGCGAGGACAGAAGCAATCAGCCCCAGCATTTT. Residues: CASEDRSNQPQHF.

This clone was seen a handful of times. This sequence joins TRBV5-4 and TRBJ2-7; possibly TRBD1 for D (9 bases). Germline V gives CDR1 SGHNT, CDR2 YYREEE (reference sequence). Trimming shortened V by 4 bases and J by 1 base, and 21 bases separated the two germline ends. The length of the CDR3 is 17 residues. In DNA form, the CDR3 reads TGTGCCAGCAGCCGGGGGGGGAGACAGGGGGGTTCCTACGAGCAGTACTTC. Protein sequence: CASSRGGRQGGSYEQYF.

The V call is TRBV9, the J call TRBJ1-3, with unresolved D. The V and J ends lost 3 bases and 4 bases respectively, with 17 bases between them. The length of the CDR3 is 16 residues. Germline V lookup: CDR1 SGDLS, CDR2 YYNGEE. CDR3 DNA: TGTGCCAGCAGCGCCGGGGAGGGAGAAGGCGGAAACACCATATATTTT. As protein: CASSAGEGEGGNTIYF.

This clone was observed once. The rearrangement uses TRBV27 and TRBJ1-6; D unresolved. Germline assignment: CDR1 MNHEY and CDR2 SMNVEV (reference sequence). V was pared by 6 bases and J by 0 bases, with 15 bases between. The CDR3 extends over 17 amino acids. As DNA, the CDR3 is TGTGCCAGCAGCCCCTCACTACGGGGCTCCTATAATTCACCCCTCCACTTT. This sequence encodes CASSPSLRGSYNSPLHF.

The chain employs TRBV5-1 and TRBJ1-1, with D maybe TRBD1 (5 bases). The CDR3 is 15 amino acids. Between the trimmed V and J ends, which lost 2 bases and 4 bases, there was a span of 15 bases. Germline lookup yields CDR1 SGHRS and CDR2 YFSETQ. The CDR3, as DNA: TGCGCCAGCAGCTTTACAGGTCCCGGGTTCACTGAAGCTTTCTTT. Protein: CASSFTGPGFTEAFF.

With respect to this clone: Other DNA sequences in this specimen translate into the identical CDR3. The DNA of the CDR3 is TGTGCCAGCAGCTTAGGGGCAGGACAAGAGACCCAGTACTTC. The encoded protein is CASSLGAGQETQYF. The chain employs TRBV7-8 and TRBJ2-5; D gene ambiguous. Per the germline V gene, CDR1 is SGHVS and CDR2 is FQNEAQ. Trimming cost V 1 base and J 2 bases, with 8 bases left between them. CDR3 length: 14 residues.

The table lists this clone with a few counts. V usage is TRBV7-2 and J usage is TRBJ1-2; 8 bases agree with TRBD1. This CDR3 region has 13 residues. Germline V gives CDR1 SGHTA, CDR2 FQGNSA. J lost 7 bases, V lost 6 bases, and 7 bases had no gene match. Here the CDR3 reads CASSTDRDGGYTF. CDR3 nucleotide sequence: TGTGCCAGCAGTACGGACAGGGATGGTGGCTACACCTTC.

This sequence joins TRBV19 and TRBJ2-7, with 7 bases aligning to TRBD1. Germline assignment: CDR1 LNHDA and CDR2 SQIVND (reference sequence). This CDR3 spans 15 amino acids. J gave up 8 bases and V 6 bases, and 16 bases lay outside the gene matches. CDR3 in DNA: TGTGCCAGTAGCGAACTCCTAGGGACAGACACTCAGCAGTACTTC. Protein product: CASSELLGTDTQQYF.

The chain's CDR3 is CASSYWSSYEQYF. CDR3 DNA sequence: TGTGCCAGCAGTTACTGGAGCTCCTACGAGCAGTACTTC. This rearrangement joins TRBV6-6 to TRBJ2-7; D gene uncertain. CDR3 length equals 13 residues. The V gene's germline CDR1 is MNHNY and CDR2 SVGAGI (reference sequence). Trimming left V 1 base short and J 0 bases short, with 4 bases between.

V is TRBV6-1 and J is TRBJ2-1; possible D gene TRBD2, 7 bases. Trimming left V 6 bases short and J 5 bases short, with 14 bases between. Germline V gene sequence: CDR1 MNHNS, CDR2 SASEGT. This CDR3 region has 14 residues. In DNA, the CDR3 is TGTGCCAGCAGAGAGGGGGGGTGGAACAATGAGCAGTTCTTC. This codes for CASREGGWNNEQFF.